This T cell receptor (beta chain) comes out of a study of early T cells in non-severe SARS-CoV-2 infection. This clonotype is medium-sized by share. Individual cDNA molecules received unique molecular identifiers during library preparation. TCRdb reprocessed the 5' RACE reads via MiXCR and lists one record per CDR3 protein. The table lists over 20,000 distinct CDR3 sequences, around 4.2% of them singletons. Germline V CDR1 and CDR2: SGHVS, FQNEAQ. This CDR3 region has 12 residues. Trimming took off 5 bases at V and 3 bases at J, with 4 bases between the two ends. Sequencing used whole blood. The chain couples TRBV7-8 to TRBJ2-2; D is unclear. The clonotype was recovered from an adult who was a healthcare worker with PCR-confirmed SARS-CoV-2 infection or an uninfected control (not recorded which). This CDR3 reads CASSTHTGELFF. The CDR3 DNA reads as TGTGCCAGCAGCACACACACCGGGGAGCTGTTTTTT.